This TCR beta chain was captured in a study of cytomegalovirus exposure and HLA in healthy donors. With regard to this clone: One end of the junction is discordant with germline, which a read error may explain.

Germline-derived CDR1 and CDR2 are MNHEY and SMNVEV (reference sequence). There are 14 residues in the CDR3. It was with 60 Vbeta and 13 Jbeta primers that the PCR ran. Measured with immunoSEQ multiplex PCR; TCRdb has only the in-frame clones, and not every one. The table has more than 150,000 clones, more than 70% seen once. The sequence came from a girl between 5 and 17 years old in good health and CMV-seropositive. V is TRBV27 and J is TRBJ1-4, with D tentatively TRBD1 (5 bases). Specimen: PBMCs. In DNA form, the CDR3 reads TGTGCCAGCCGTTTTTTGTCAGGGAATGAAAAACTGTTTTTT. Translating it yields CASRFLSGNEKLFF. Looking up the rest from reference TRBV27 and TRBJ1-4 gives the full variable domain: EAQVTQNPRYLITVTGKKLTVTCSQNMNHEYMSWYRQDPGLGLRQIYYSMNVEVTDKGDVPEGYKVSRKEKRNFPLILESPSPNQTSLYFCASRFLSGNEKLFFGSGTQLSVL.